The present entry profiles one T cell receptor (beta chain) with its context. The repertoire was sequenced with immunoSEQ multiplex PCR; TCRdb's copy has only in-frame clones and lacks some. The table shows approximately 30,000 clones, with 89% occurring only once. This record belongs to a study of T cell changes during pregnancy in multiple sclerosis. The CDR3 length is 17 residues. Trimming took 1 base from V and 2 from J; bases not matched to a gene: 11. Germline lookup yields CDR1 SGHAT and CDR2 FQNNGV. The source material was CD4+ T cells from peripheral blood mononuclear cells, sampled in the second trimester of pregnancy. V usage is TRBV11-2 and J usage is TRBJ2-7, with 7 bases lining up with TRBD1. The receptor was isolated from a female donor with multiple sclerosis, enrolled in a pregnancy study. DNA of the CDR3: TGTGCCAGCAGCTTAGGACTACAATGGGGACAGCCCTACGAGCAGTACTTC. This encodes CASSLGLQWGQPYEQYF. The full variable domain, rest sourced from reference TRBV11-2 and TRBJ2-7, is EAGVAQSPRYKIIEKRQSVAFWCNPISGHATLYWYQQILGQGPKLLIQFQNNGVVDDSQLPKDRFSAERLKGVDSTLKIQPAKLEDSAVYLCASSLGLQWGQPYEQYFGPGTRLTVT.